This T cell receptor beta chain was captured by sequencing in a study of cytomegalovirus exposure and HLA in healthy donors. This CDR3 region has 15 residues. Germline V gene sequence: CDR1 GTSNPN, CDR2 SVGIG (reference sequence). After removal of 0 bases from V and 1 base from J, the junction contained 1 base not matched to a gene. PCR primers comprised 60 Vbeta and 13 Jbeta primers. Assay: immunoSEQ multiplex PCR; the TCRdb copy retains only in-frame clones and omits some. The table includes approximately 220,000 clones, roughly four fifths detected once. This chain links TRBV30 with TRBJ1-5; TRBD1 matches 9 bases. The specimen sequenced was PBMCs. This sequence originates from a girl aged 10 to 17 in good health and CMV-seronegative. The CDR3 DNA reads as TGTGCCTGGAGTGTCGGACAGGGGAGCAATCAGCCCCAGCATTTT. Its protein product is CAWSVGQGSNQPQHF.